Sequencing of this T cell receptor (beta chain) was carried out in a study of CD8 T cells in ankylosing spondylitis. Findings and limits, study-wide: Disease-linked clones bore a CD8+ phenotype and were relatively rare in peripheral blood. Roughly eight highly homologous variants made up a TCR beta motif that seemed to typify ankylosing spondylitis blood. Disease-linked clones reportedly showed significant enrichment in matched ankylosing spondylitis synovial fluid. Before this, some motif variants had been reported in reactive arthritis synovial fluid and blood.

In TCRdb, the 5' RACE reads were re-called with MiXCR into one record per CDR3 protein. The sample holds more than 100,000 distinct CDR3 sequences; roughly a sixth are singletons and the top ten take approximately 30%. This clonotype was seen only a few times. Its cognate antigen is unknown. The germline V gene encodes CDR1 SGDLS and CDR2 YYNGEE. Trimming took 4 bases from V and 2 from J; bases not matched to a gene: 7. The CDR3 length is 15 residues. Sequencing was carried out using blood, either unsorted or a sorted T cell fraction (not recorded which). The receptor was isolated from a male donor with ankylosing spondylitis. The chain employs TRBV9 and TRBJ2-7; 9 nucleotides align to TRBD1. The CDR3 is CASSSAGTGTYEQYF. CDR3 bases: TGTGCCAGCAGCTCCGCAGGGACAGGGACCTACGAGCAGTACTTC.